This T cell receptor (beta chain) was recovered during a study of patients and donors after allogeneic stem cell transplantation. Each CDR3 protein is one row after TCRdb ran MiXCR on the RT-PCR reads. The table shows some 880,000 distinct CDR3 sequences, with more than 15% occurring only once. The CDR3 loop spans 15 amino acids. Germline CDR1 and CDR2: SGHRS and YFSETQ. Trimming stripped 4 bases from V and 0 bases from J, with 13 bases between. The sequencing sample was made of blood, either unsorted or a sorted T cell fraction (not recorded which). This chain links TRBV5-1 with TRBJ1-1; a possible D gene is TRBD1 (6 bases). This receptor was identified in a human donor who was either an allogeneic HSCT recipient or a stem cell or donor lymphocyte infusion donor (not recorded which). It is not recorded whose cells these are; they may come from a transplant donor. CDR3 sequence reads: CASSQGQSLNTEAFF. For the CDR3, the DNA is TGCGCCAGCAGCCAAGGACAGTCTTTGAACACTGAAGCTTTCTTT.